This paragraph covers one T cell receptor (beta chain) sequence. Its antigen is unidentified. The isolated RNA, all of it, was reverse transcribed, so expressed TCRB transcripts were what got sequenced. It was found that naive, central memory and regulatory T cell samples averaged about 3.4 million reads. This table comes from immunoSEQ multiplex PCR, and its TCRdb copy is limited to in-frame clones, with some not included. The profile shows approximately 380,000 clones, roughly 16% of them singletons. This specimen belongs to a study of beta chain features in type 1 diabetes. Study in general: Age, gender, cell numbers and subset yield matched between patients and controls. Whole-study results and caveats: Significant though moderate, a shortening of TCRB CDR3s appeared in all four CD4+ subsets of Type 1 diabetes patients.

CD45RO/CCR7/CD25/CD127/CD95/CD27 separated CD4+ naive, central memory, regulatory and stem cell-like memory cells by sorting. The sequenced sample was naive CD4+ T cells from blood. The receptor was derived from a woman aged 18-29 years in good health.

The CDR3 DNA is TGTGCCAGCAGCTTAGGGACAGGGGACTATGGCTACACCTTC. It translates to CASSLGTGDYGYTF. The chain joins TRBV7-3 to TRBJ1-2, with 10 nucleotides matching TRBD1. Germline V lookup: CDR1 SGHTA, CDR2 FQGTGA. The CDR3 runs to 14 residues. V shed 2 bases and J 3 bases; nucleotides not matched to a gene: 0. Full variable domain (outside the CDR3, taken from reference TRBV7-3 and TRBJ1-2): GAGVSQTPSNKVTEKGKYVELRCDPISGHTALYWYRQSLGQGPEFLIYFQGTGAADDSGLPNDRFFAVRPEGSVSTLKIQRTERGDSAVYLCASSLGTGDYGYTFGSGTRLTVV.